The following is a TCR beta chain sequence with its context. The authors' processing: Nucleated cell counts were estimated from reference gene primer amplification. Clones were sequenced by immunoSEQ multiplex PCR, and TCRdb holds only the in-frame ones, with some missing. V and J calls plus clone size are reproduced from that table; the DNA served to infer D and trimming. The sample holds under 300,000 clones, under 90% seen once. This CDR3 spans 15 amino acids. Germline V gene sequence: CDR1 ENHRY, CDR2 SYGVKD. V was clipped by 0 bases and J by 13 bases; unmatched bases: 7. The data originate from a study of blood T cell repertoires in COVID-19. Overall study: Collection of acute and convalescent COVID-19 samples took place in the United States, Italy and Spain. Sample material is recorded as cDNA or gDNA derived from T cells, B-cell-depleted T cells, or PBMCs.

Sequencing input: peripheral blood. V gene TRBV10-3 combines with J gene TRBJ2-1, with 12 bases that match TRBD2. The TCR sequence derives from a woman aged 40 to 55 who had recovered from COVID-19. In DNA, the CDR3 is TGTGCCATCAGTGAGTCGATGCTAGCGGGAGGGCCTCAGTTCTTC. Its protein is CAISESMLAGGPQFF.